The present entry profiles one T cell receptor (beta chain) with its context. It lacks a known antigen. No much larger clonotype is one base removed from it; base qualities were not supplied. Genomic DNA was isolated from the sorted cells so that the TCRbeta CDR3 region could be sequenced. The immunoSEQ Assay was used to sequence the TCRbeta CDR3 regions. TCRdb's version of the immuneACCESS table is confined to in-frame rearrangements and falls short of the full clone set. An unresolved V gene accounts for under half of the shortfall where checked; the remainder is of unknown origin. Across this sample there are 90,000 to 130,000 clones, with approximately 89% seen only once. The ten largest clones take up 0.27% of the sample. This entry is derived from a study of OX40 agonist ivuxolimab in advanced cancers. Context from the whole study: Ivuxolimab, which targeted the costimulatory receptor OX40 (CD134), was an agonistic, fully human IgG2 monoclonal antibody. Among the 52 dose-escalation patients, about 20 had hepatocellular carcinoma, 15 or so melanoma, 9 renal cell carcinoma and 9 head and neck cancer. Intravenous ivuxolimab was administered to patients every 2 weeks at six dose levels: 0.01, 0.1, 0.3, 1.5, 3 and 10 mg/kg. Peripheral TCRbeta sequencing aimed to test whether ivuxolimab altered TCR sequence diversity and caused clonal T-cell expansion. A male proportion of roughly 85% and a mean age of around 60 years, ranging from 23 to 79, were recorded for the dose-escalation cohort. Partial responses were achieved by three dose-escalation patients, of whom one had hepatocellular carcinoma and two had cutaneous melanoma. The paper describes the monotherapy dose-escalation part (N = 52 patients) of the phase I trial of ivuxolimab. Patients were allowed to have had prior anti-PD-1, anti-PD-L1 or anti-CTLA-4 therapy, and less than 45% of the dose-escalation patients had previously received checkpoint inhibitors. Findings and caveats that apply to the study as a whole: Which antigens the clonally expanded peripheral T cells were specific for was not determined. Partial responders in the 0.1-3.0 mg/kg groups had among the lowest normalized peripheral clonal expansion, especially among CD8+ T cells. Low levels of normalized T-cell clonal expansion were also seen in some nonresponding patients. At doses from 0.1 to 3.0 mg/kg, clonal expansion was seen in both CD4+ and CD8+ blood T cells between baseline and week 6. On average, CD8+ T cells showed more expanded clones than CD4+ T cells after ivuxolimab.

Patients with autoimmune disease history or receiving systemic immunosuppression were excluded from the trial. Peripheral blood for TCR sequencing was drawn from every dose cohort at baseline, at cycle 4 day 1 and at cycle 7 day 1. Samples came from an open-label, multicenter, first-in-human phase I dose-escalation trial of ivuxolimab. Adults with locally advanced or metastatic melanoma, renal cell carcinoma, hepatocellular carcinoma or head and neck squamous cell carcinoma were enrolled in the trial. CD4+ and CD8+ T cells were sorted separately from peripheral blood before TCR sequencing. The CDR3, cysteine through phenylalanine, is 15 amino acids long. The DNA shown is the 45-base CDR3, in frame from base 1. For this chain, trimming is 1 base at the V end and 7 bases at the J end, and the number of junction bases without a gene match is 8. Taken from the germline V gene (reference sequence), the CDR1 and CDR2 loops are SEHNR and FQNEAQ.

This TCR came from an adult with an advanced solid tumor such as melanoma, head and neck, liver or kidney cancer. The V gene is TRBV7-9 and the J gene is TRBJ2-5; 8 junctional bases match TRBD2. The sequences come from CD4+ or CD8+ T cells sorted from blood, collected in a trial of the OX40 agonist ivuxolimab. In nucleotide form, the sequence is TGTGCCAGCAGCTTAGGCGGCGGGAGGTACGGGACCCAGTACTTC. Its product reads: CASSLGGGRYGTQYF.